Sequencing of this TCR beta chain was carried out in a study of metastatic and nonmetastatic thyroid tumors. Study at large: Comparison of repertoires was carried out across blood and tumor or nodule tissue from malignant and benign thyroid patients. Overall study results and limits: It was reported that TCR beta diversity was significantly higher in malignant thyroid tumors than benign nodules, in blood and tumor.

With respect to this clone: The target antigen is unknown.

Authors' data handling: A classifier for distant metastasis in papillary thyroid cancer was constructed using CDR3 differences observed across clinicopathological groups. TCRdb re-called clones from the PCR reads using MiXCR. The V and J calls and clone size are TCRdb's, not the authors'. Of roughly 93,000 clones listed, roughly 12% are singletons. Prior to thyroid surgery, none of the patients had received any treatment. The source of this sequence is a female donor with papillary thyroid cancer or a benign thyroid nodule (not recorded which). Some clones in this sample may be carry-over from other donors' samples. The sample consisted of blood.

CDR3 in amino acids: CSARTSGTNEQFF. In nucleotides, the CDR3 is TGCAGTGCTAGGACTAGCGGTACTAATGAGCAGTTCTTC. The chain couples TRBV20-1 to TRBJ2-1; TRBD2 aligns across 9 bases. This CDR3 is built from 13 residues. J gave up 7 bases and V 3 bases, and 4 bases lay outside the gene matches. Germline V gene data show CDR1 as DFQATT and CDR2 as SNEGSKA (reference sequence).